The text below deals with one T cell receptor (beta chain). These data originate in a study of blood T cell repertoires in COVID-19. Study context: Spain, Italy and the United States supplied samples that represented acute and convalescent COVID-19. PBMCs, B-cell-depleted T cells, or T cells were the source of the cDNA or gDNA that made up the material.

Original analysis: Scientists estimated how many nucleated cells there were by amplifying reference gene primers. Repertoires were generated with immunoSEQ multiplex PCR, while TCRdb's copy carries only in-frame clones and drops some. V and J calls and clone size are copied from that table; D and trimming were computed from the DNA. The data show around 43,000 clones, approximately 88% seen once. Germline V CDR1 and CDR2: SQVTM, ANQGSEA. The CDR3 has 13 residues. The V gene lost 5 bases and the J gene lost 4 bases, with 14 bases spanning the gap. This chain uses TRBV29-1 with TRBJ2-5; D might be TRBD1 (6 bases). The sequenced material came from peripheral blood. The sequence was collected from a woman in her 70s with acute or convalescent COVID-19. CDR3 region: CSVCSGVGETQYF. DNA for the CDR3: TGCAGCGTTTGTTCAGGGGTGGGAGAGACCCAGTACTTC.